This passage covers 10 T cell receptor beta chains from one sample sequenced in a study of technical replicates of blood from a few donors. Measured with immunoSEQ multiplex PCR; TCRdb has only the in-frame clones, and not every one. The table shows more than 65,000 clones, with 91% occurring only once. The material sequenced was T cells isolated from PBMCs. These TCRs come from a human donor in good health. Some clones in this sample may be carry-over from other donors' samples.

The chain links TRBV11-2 to TRBJ2-6; no reliable D call. V shed 6 bases and J shed 2 bases, with 5 bases lying between them. Germline assignment: CDR1 SGHAT and CDR2 FQNNGV. There are 13 residues in the CDR3. The CDR3 sequence is CASSSAGANVLTF. The DNA for the CDR3 is TGTGCCAGCAGTTCCGCTGGGGCCAACGTCCTGACTTTC.

The rearrangement joins TRBV5-1 to TRBJ1-1; the D gene is possibly TRBD1 (6 bases). The CDR3 length is 14 residues. Germline assignment: CDR1 SGHRS and CDR2 YFSETQ. The ends were cut back, 4 bases at V and 1 base at J, with 11 bases in the middle. CDR3 protein: CASSQRTENTEAFF. The CDR3 DNA is TGCGCCAGCAGCCAGAGGACAGAGAACACTGAAGCTTTCTTT.

The rearrangement links TRBV9 to TRBJ1-1; 12 positions match TRBD1. Trimming took 3 bases from V and 4 from J; bases not matched to a gene: 10. Germline V gene sequence: CDR1 SGDLS, CDR2 YYNGEE. The CDR3 contains 17 residues. CDR3 in amino acids: CASSDRDRGRRGTEAFF. The CDR3 DNA is TGTGCCAGCAGCGATCGGGACAGGGGGCGCCGGGGCACTGAAGCTTTCTTT.

The J gene is TRBJ1-2, the V gene TRBV6-5; D gene ambiguous. The CDR3 has 15 residues. Germline CDR1 reads MNHEY; CDR2 reads SVGAGI. V was cut by 2 bases and J by 0 bases, with 10 bases left in between. CDR3 coding DNA: TGTGCCAGCAGTTACGCCGACGGAGCTAACTATGGCTACACCTTC. Its protein is CASSYADGANYGYTF.

The rearrangement joins TRBV5-1 to TRBJ2-1, with 10 bases that match TRBD1. Germline CDR1 is SGHRS and CDR2 is YFSETQ. The CDR3 is 14 residues long. The ends lost 7 bases at V and 9 bases at J; junction bases unmatched: 10. CDR3 in amino acids: CASGPGQGSFEQFF. In DNA form, the CDR3 reads TGCGCCAGCGGTCCGGGACAGGGGTCCTTTGAGCAGTTCTTC.

The rearrangement uses TRBV6-5 and TRBJ1-1, with 7 bases identical to TRBD1. In germline, CDR1 is MNHEY, CDR2 SVGAGI. The length of the CDR3 is 13 residues. J lost 4 bases, V lost 7 bases, and 6 bases had no gene match. The CDR3, as DNA: TGTGCCAGCAACCCGACAGGGAGCACTGAAGCTTTCTTT. It yields the protein CASNPTGSTEAFF.

The J gene is TRBJ1-1, the V gene TRBV6-5; TRBD1 agrees at 8 bases. The CDR3 is 15 residues long. The ends lost 4 bases at V and 2 bases at J; junction bases unmatched: 6. Germline CDR1 reads MNHEY; CDR2 reads SVGAGI. The CDR3 nucleotides are TGTGCCAGCAGTTCAACAGGGGGAAAAAACACTGAAGCTTTCTTT. Its protein product is CASSSTGGKNTEAFF.

The rearrangement links TRBV25-1 to TRBJ2-3; 7 bases match TRBD2. Germline V lookup: CDR1 MGHDK, CDR2 SYGVNS. With 0 bases clipped from V and 1 base from J, the junction kept 7 bases outside the gene matches. CDR3 length: 17 amino acids. The CDR3 protein is CASSEYPGRVGTDTQYF. CDR3 coding DNA: TGTGCCAGCAGTGAATATCCAGGGAGGGTCGGCACAGATACGCAGTATTTT.

The V gene is TRBV15, the J gene TRBJ2-5; no clear D. The CDR3 extends over 12 amino acids. Trimming left V 1 base short and J 5 bases short, with 5 bases between. CDR1 is LNHNV and CDR2 is YYDKDF in the germline V gene (reference sequence). CDR3 sequence reads: CATSRGLETQYF. The CDR3 DNA reads as TGTGCCACCAGCAGAGGTCTGGAGACCCAGTACTTC.

The chain employs TRBV19 and TRBJ2-2; 7 nucleotides align to TRBD1. V was pared by 0 bases and J by 6 bases, with 7 bases of the junction left unmatched. CDR1 is LNHDA, CDR2 SQIVND, per germline (reference sequence). The CDR3 runs 16 residues. The CDR3 DNA sequence: TGTGCCAGTAGTATAGAACGGGACAGAGACCCCGGGGAGCTGTTTTTT. Its translation is CASSIERDRDPGELFF.